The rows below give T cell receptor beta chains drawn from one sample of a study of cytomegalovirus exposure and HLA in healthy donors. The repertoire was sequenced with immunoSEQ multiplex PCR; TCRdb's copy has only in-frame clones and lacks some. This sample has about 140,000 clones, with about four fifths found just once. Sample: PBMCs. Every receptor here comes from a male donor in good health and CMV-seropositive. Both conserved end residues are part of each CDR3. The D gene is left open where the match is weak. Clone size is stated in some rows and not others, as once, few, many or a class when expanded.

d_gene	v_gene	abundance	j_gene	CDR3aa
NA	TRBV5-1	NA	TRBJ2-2	CASYGNTGELFF
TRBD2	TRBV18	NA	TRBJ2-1	CASTLSTSGGAISSYNEQFF
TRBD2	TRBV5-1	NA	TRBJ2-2	CASSLWTSGRMNTGELFF
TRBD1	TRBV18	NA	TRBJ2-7	CASSPTITPGGQEQYF
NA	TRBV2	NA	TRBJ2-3	CASSERRADTQYF
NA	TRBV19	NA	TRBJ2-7	CASSLPGRLWEQYF
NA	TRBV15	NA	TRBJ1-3	CATSRDAGTIYF
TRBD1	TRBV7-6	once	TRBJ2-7	CASSWGQGGIYF
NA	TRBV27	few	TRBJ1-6	CASTGPLHF
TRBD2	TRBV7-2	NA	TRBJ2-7	CASSLVGGSGTPYEQYF
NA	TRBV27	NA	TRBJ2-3	CASSLNLQGHTQYF
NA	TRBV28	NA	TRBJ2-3	CASSEWRGITDTQYF
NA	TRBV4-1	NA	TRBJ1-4	CASSQGFEGEKLFF
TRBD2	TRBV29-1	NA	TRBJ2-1	CSVGRLGTSYMIDEQFF
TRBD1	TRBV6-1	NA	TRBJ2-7	CASQGATYEQYF
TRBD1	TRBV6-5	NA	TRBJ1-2	CASSLTGLVVDGYTF
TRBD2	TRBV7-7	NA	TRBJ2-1	CASSSLAGIRNEQFF
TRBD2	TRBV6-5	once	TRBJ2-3	CASSYSGGAGADTQYF
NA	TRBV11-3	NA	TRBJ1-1	CASSLEPDTEAFF
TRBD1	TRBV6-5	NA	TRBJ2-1	CASSYGTGGYNEQFF
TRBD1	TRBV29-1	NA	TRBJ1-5	CSAKTGLEQPQHF
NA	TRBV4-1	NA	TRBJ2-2	CASSLSQGPGELFF